This TCR beta chain was documented in a study of beta chain features in type 1 diabetes. Study-level results: In the patient group, naive, central memory and Treg TCRB repertoires seemed more alike than in the healthy donor group.

Every isolated RNA sample was fully reverse transcribed, so sequencing captured expressed TCRB transcripts. Roughly 3.6 million reads on average were seen across naive, central memory and regulatory T cell samples. Produced via immunoSEQ multiplex PCR; TCRdb's table is partial and in-frame only. The sample includes almost 350,000 clones, around a fifth of them seen just once. As regards this clone: Its antigen is undetermined.

CDR1 is GTSNPN and CDR2 is SVGIG in the germline V gene (reference sequence). The CDR3 sequence is 14 residues long. V was shortened by 2 bases and J by 2 bases, with 12 bases between the two germline ends. Naive, central memory, regulatory and stem cell-like memory cells within the CD4+ compartment were sorted using CD45RO/CCR7/CD25/CD127/CD95/CD27. All sorted populations exceeded 95% purity. The TCR originated in a woman aged 18-29 years in good health. Material for sequencing was naive CD4+ T cells from blood. The chain joins TRBV30 to TRBJ1-2; no definite D call. This CDR3 is CAWSLYGGNYGYTF. The CDR3 DNA reads TGTGCCTGGAGTCTCTACGGCGGGAACTATGGCTACACCTTC. The whole variable domain, remainder taken from reference TRBV30 and TRBJ1-2, is SQTIHQWPATLVQPVGSPLSLECTVEGTSNPNLYWYRQAAGRGLQLLFYSVGIGQISSEVPQNLSASRPQDRQFILSSKKLLLSDSGFYLCAWSLYGGNYGYTFGSGTRLTVV.